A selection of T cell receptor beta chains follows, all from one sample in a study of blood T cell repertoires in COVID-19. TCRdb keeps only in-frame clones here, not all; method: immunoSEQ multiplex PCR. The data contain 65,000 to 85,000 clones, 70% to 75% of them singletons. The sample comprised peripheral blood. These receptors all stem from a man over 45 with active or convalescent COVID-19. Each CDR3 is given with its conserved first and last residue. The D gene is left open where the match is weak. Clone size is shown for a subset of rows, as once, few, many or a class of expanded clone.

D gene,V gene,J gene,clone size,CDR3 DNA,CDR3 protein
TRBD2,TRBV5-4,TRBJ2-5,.,TGTGCCAGCAGCCTGACTAGCGGGGGGCGGGAGACCCAGTACTTC,CASSLTSGGRETQYF
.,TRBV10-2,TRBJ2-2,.,TGCGCCAGCCAACAGGGATCGAACACCGGGGAGCTGTTTTTT,CASQQGSNTGELFF
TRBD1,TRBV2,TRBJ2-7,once,TGTGCCAGCCGTTCCGGGACAGGGGGCCCCTACGAGCAGTACTTC,CASRSGTGGPYEQYF
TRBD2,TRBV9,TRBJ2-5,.,TGTGCCAGCAGCGTAGGAACTAGCGGGGGACAAGAGACCCAGTACTTC,CASSVGTSGGQETQYF
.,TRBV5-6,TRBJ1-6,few,TGTGCCAGCAGCTTGTGGGAACAGGGCACACCCCTCCACTTT,CASSLWEQGTPLHF
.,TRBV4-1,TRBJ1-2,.,TGCGCCAGCAGCCAAGACCTAGACCCGGTGGGCTACACCTTC,CASSQDLDPVGYTF
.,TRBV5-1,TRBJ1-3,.,TGCGCCAGCAGCTTTGAACCCAGGGCTCCACCCGACATGAGCTCTGGAAACACCATATATTTT,CASSFEPRAPPDMSSGNTIYF
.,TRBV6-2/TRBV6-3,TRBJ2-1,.,TGTGCCAGCAGTGTACAGGGAAATGAGCAGTTCTTC,CASSVQGNEQFF
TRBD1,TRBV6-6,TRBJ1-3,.,TGTGCCAGCAGTTACTCCCCCAGGGGGAACACCATATATTTT,CASSYSPRGNTIYF
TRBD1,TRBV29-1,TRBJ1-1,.,TGCAGCGGTGTACCCGGGACAGGGGGCAGGGAAGCTTTCTTT,CSGVPGTGGREAFF
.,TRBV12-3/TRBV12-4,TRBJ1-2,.,TGTGCCAGCAGGGCCGGGGCGGGGGGCTACACCTTC,CASRAGAGGYTF
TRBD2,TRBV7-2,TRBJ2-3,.,TGTGCCAGCAGCATTCGGGGGGGGGCTGCAGATACGCAGTATTTT,CASSIRGGAADTQYF
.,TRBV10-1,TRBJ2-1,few,TGCGCCAGCAGTGACAGGGGAGGGGGCAATGAGCAGTTCTTC,CASSDRGGGNEQFF
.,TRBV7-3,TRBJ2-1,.,TGTGCCAGCAGCCCAAGCGGGTTCTCCTACAATGAGCAGTTCTTC,CASSPSGFSYNEQFF
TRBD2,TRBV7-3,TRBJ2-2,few,TGTGCCAGCAGCTTACGCCGGGGGGGCACCGGGGAGCTGTTTTTT,CASSLRRGGTGELFF
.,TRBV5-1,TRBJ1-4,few,TGCGCCAGCAGCTTGGCTGGGGGCCGGGGTGAAAAACTGTTTTTT,CASSLAGGRGEKLFF
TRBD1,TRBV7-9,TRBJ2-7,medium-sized,TGTGCCAGCAGCTTAGACAGGGGCGAGCAGTACTTC,CASSLDRGEQYF
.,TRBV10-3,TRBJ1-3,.,TGTGCCATCGAAACGGAGGGAAACACCATATATTTT,CAIETEGNTIYF
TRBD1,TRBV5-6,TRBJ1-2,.,TGTGCCAGCAGCTTGGGGACAGGGTTTGGCTACACCTTC,CASSLGTGFGYTF
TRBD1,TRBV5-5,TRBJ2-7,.,TGTGCCAGCAGCTTGGGGTCGGGACAGCGAAACTCCTACGAGCAGTACTTC,CASSLGSGQRNSYEQYF
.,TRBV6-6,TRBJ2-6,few,TGTGCCAGCAGTTACTCCCACTCTGGGGCCAACGTCCTGACTTTC,CASSYSHSGANVLTF
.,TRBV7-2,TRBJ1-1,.,TGTGCCAGCAGCTTAGCTCTGGGGGGCACTGAAGCTTTCTTT,CASSLALGGTEAFF
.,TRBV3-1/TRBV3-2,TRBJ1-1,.,TGTGCCAGCAGCCCCCAGAAACTGAACACTGAAGCTTTCTTT,CASSPQKLNTEAFF
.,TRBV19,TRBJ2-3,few,TGTGCCACACAACCGGGACATACAACAGATACGCAGTATTTT,CATQPGHTTDTQYF
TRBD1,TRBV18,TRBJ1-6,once,TGTGCCAGCTCACCACAGGGACAGCTGGAGGGCTCACCCCTCCACTTT,CASSPQGQLEGSPLHF
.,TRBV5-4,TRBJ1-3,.,TGTGCCAGCAGCCGGCCAGGGAAGGGAAACACCATATATTTT,CASSRPGKGNTIYF
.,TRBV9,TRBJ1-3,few,TGTGCCAGCAGCGTAGCTAGGTCTGGAAACACCATATATTTT,CASSVARSGNTIYF
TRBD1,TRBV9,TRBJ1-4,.,TGTGCCAGCAGCGTAGTTGGGACAGGACAGGAAAAACTGTTTTTT,CASSVVGTGQEKLFF
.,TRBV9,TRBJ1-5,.,TGTGCCAGCAGCGTAGTCCTCAATCACTGTTATAGCAATCAGCCCCAGCATTTT,CASSVVLNHCYSNQPQHF
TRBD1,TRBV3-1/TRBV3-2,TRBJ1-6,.,TGTGCCAGCAGCCGAAGTGGGACAGGGTCCTATAATTCACCCCTCCACTTT,CASSRSGTGSYNSPLHF
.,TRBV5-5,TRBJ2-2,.,TGTGCCAGCAGCTTGGTCCCATTCCCCACCGGGGAGCTGTTTTTT,CASSLVPFPTGELFF
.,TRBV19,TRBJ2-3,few,TGTGCCAGTAGGCTCTCCCCCCTGGCGGGGCCCCGGACAGATACGCAGTATTTT,CASRLSPLAGPRTDTQYF
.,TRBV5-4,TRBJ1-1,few,TGTGCCAGCAGCTTTCCACCAACGACAGGGAACACTGAAGCTTTCTTT,CASSFPPTTGNTEAFF
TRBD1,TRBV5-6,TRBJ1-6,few,TGTGCCAGCAGCTCCGGCAGGGGGCTCGGTTCACCCCTCCACTTT,CASSSGRGLGSPLHF
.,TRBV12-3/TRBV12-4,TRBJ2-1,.,TGTGCCAGCAGTTTACCCCCTAATGAGCAGTTCTTC,CASSLPPNEQFF